The entry that follows covers one TCR beta chain sequence. This specimen comes from a study of shared clonotypes between healthy human individuals. The table came from immunoSEQ multiplex PCR; TCRdb's copy has only in-frame clones and leaves some out. The repertoire has more than 2 million clones, 85% to 95% of them found once; the top ten carry roughly 0.13%. V lost 1 base, J lost 8 bases, and 10 bases lay in between. Germline CDR1 and CDR2: SGHNT and YYREEE (reference sequence). The length of the CDR3 is 14 residues. The clonotype originates from a young man in good health. The sample comprised naive CD4+ T cells sorted from blood. Noted subset: CD45RA+ positively selected. This chain links TRBV5-4 with TRBJ2-6; D uncertain. The CDR3 reads CASSLKGITNVLTF. In DNA form, the CDR3 reads TGTGCCAGCAGCTTGAAAGGGATTACCAACGTCCTGACTTTC. The full variable domain, rest sourced from reference TRBV5-4 and TRBJ2-6, is ETGVTQSPTHLIKTRGQQVTLRCSSQSGHNTVSWYQQALGQGPQFIFQYYREEENGRGNFPPRFSGLQFPNYSSELNVNALELDDSALYLCASSLKGITNVLTFGAGSRLTVL.